The source of this TCR beta chain is a study of memory CD4+ T cells and cytomegalovirus serostatus. Study background: Healthy Belgian adult donors included under ten CMV-positive and approximately 25 CMV-negative people.

Generated by immunoSEQ multiplex PCR, the TCRdb table keeps only in-frame clones and is missing some. The sample includes 50,000 to 65,000 clones, more than 70% of them seen just once. This CDR3 is 14 amino acids long. V was shortened by 4 bases and J by 2 bases, with 12 bases between the two germline ends. CDR1 and CDR2 (germline): SGDLS, YYNGEE. The sort gate was single viable CD3+CD4+CD8-CD45RO+ cells for memory CD4+ T cells. The rearrangement links TRBV9 to TRBJ1-1; D is unclear. Sequencing used memory CD4+ T cells from blood. The sequence was collected from an adult in good health and CMV-seropositive. This CDR3 reads CASSPHNPNTEAFF. CDR3 nucleotides: TGTGCCAGCAGCCCCCATAACCCCAACACTGAAGCTTTCTTT.